This T cell receptor (beta chain) stems from a study of Tregs in tolerant kidney transplant recipients. V shed 2 bases, J shed 4 bases, and the junction held 6 bases outside the gene matches. Germline assignment: CDR1 SGHRS and CDR2 YFSETQ. CDR3 length: 18 amino acids. Generated by immunoSEQ multiplex PCR, the TCRdb table keeps only in-frame clones and is missing some. The sample includes roughly 64,000 clones, about 87% of them seen just once. This clone was seen only a few times. Related graft donors supplied nonmyeloablative bone marrow transplants, and mixed chimerism was transient. This chain uses TRBV5-1 with TRBJ2-1; 16 bases map to TRBD2. The TCR sequence derives from a human patient who received a combined kidney and bone marrow transplant. Some T cells may arise from the graft donor. The material was CD4+ T cells from blood (PBMCs), obtained 6 months after the transplant. The CDR3 is CASSFGTSGRDGYNEQFF. CDR3 nucleotides: TGCGCCAGCAGCTTCGGGACTAGCGGGAGGGATGGGTACAATGAGCAGTTCTTC.